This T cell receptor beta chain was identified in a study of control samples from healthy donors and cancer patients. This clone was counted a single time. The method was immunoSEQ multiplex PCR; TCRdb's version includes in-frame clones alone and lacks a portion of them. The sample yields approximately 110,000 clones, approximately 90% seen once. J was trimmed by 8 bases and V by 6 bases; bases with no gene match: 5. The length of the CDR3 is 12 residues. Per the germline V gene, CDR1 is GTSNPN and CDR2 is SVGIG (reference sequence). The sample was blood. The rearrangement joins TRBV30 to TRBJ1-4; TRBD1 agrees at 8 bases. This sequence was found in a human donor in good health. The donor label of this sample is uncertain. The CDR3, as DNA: TGTGCCTGTGGGACAGGTTTCGAAAAACTGTTTTTT. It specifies CACGTGFEKLFF. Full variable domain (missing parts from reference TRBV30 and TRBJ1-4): SQTIHQWPATLVQPVGSPLSLECTVEGTSNPNLYWYRQAAGRGLQLLFYSVGIGQISSEVPQNLSASRPQDRQFILSSKKLLLSDSGFYLCACGTGFEKLFFGSGTQLSVL.